These 10 T cell receptor beta chains originate from one sample sequenced in a study of beta chain features in type 1 diabetes. Study findings and constraints: Shorter TCRB CDR3s, moderately but significantly so, marked every one of the four CD4+ subsets in Type 1 diabetes patients.

No antigens are known for them. Reverse transcription of all isolated RNA meant that expressed TCRB transcripts were sequenced. Produced via immunoSEQ multiplex PCR; TCRdb's table is partial and in-frame only. This table has a few hundred thousand clones, over 20% appearing once. The sample comprised naive CD4+ T cells from blood. Every receptor here comes from a woman aged 40 to 50 with type 1 diabetes.

The V and J genes are TRBV15 and TRBJ1-5; 8 bases line up with TRBD1. With V trimmed by 5 bases and J by 5 bases, 5 bases remained unmatched. Germline V gives CDR1 LNHNV, CDR2 YYDKDF (reference sequence). CDR3 length: 14 residues. The CDR3 sequence: CATSQGARDQPQHF. CDR3 in DNA: TGTGCCACCAGCCAGGGGGCCCGGGATCAGCCCCAGCATTTT.

This clone was observed a handful of times. The chain links TRBV28 to TRBJ2-3; 7 bases align to TRBD1. The germline gives CDR1 MDHEN, CDR2 SYDVKM. V was pared by 5 bases and J by 2 bases, with 4 bases of the junction left unmatched. This CDR3 has 14 amino acids. The CDR3 region has the DNA TGTGCCAGCAGTATAGACAGGGCCACAGATACGCAGTATTTT. Amino acids: CASSIDRATDTQYF.

This clone came up a few times. A read error may produce the germline difference seen at one junction end. V gene TRBV4-3 combines with J gene TRBJ2-7; 9 bases fit TRBD1. The CDR3 is 14 amino acids. Germline values: CDR1 LGHNA, CDR2 YSLEER. The CDR3: CASSRGQGDNEQHF. The CDR3 DNA reads TGCGCCAGCAGCCGGGGACAGGGCGACAACGAGCAGCACTTC.

J is TRBJ2-5 and V is TRBV6-6; TRBD1 is a possible D gene (5 bases). The CDR3 is 12 amino acids. The ends were cut back, 4 bases at V and 6 bases at J, with 9 bases in the middle. CDR1 is MNHNY and CDR2 is SVGAGI in the germline V gene (reference sequence). The CDR3 sequence is CASSLGAKTQYF. The CDR3 nucleotides are TGTGCCAGCAGTTTAGGGGCCAAGACCCAGTACTTC.

The rearrangement joins TRBV30 to TRBJ2-3; TRBD1 might be the D (7 bases). Germline lookup yields CDR1 GTSNPN and CDR2 SVGIG (reference sequence). V dropped 6 bases and J dropped 2 bases, with 21 bases sitting between them. CDR3 length equals 16 residues. In DNA form, the CDR3 reads TGTGCCTGTGGGGGGCGAGGGACAGAGAACACAGATACGCAGTATTTT. Its protein product is CACGGRGTENTDTQYF.

This clone was observed a handful of times. In the same sample, other DNA sequences code for this CDR3. J is TRBJ1-5 and V is TRBV29-1, with D maybe TRBD1 (5 bases). This CDR3 spans 12 amino acids. The V and J ends lost 5 bases and 4 bases respectively, with 9 bases between them. From germline, CDR1 is SQVTM and CDR2 ANQGSEA. DNA for the CDR3: TGCAGCGTTAGAGACAGTAATCAGCCCCAGCATTTT. This translates into CSVRDSNQPQHF.

The J gene is TRBJ2-5, the V gene TRBV30; tentatively, D is TRBD2 (6 bases). The CDR3 totals 12 residues. Trimming left V 4 bases short and J 7 bases short, with 13 bases between. Germline V gene data show CDR1 as GTSNPN and CDR2 as SVGIG (reference sequence). The CDR3 nucleotides read TGTGCCTGGAAGGGACTCCCTCTGACCCAGTACTTC. Its protein product is CAWKGLPLTQYF.

The chain has TRBV28 and TRBJ2-1; D remains unclear. From germline, CDR1 is MDHEN and CDR2 SYDVKM. CDR3 size: 11 residues. V lost 10 bases, J lost 1 base, and 5 bases lay in between. The DNA of the CDR3 is TGTGCCACCGCGTCCTACAATGAGCAGTTCTTC. Its protein is CATASYNEQFF.

This clone was seen more than once but under ten times. V gene TRBV5-1 combines with J gene TRBJ2-7, with D possibly being TRBD1 (6 bases). This CDR3 contains 12 residues. Germline loops: CDR1 SGHRS, CDR2 YFSETQ. V lost 2 bases, J lost 6 bases, and 9 bases lay in between. The DNA of the CDR3 is TGCGCCAGCAGCTTATGGGGGCTCGAGCAGTACTTC. Residues: CASSLWGLEQYF.

The chain joins TRBV4-2 to TRBJ2-1; 10 nucleotides match TRBD1. CDR1 is LGHNA and CDR2 is YNFKEQ in the germline V gene. The CDR3 covers 18 residues. The trim removed 1 base at V and 3 bases at J, leaving 9 bases unmatched. CDR3 nucleotide sequence: TGTGCCAGCAGCCAAGGGGCCTTGGGACAGGGGCGCTACAATGAGCAGTTCTTC. It specifies CASSQGALGQGRYNEQFF.